Listed below are T cell receptor beta chains from one sample, sequenced in a study of cytomegalovirus exposure and HLA in healthy donors. TCRdb keeps only in-frame clones here, not all; method: immunoSEQ multiplex PCR. The repertoire holds more than 85,000 clones, with approximately 81% as singletons. Sequencing was done on a sample of PBMCs. These receptor sequences come from a male donor in good health and CMV-seropositive. Each CDR3 is given with its conserved first and last residue. A D gene is named only where the DNA matches it firmly. A clone size is listed for some rows: how often the clone was seen (once, few, many), or a class if it is expanded.

NA	TRBV7-9	TRBJ1-1	TRBD1	TGTGCCAGCAGCACCTGGACAGGACTCATTGAAGCTTTCTTT	CASSTWTGLIEAFF
NA	TRBV4-1	TRBJ2-5	TRBD2	TGCGCCAGCAGTCTGTTATTAGCGGGGCCGAGGGAGACCCAGTACTTC	CASSLLLAGPRETQYF
NA	TRBV6-5	TRBJ2-7	TRBD2	TGTGCCAGCAGTTACACTAGCGGGGGGGCCTACGAGCAGTACTTC	CASSYTSGGAYEQYF
NA	TRBV30	TRBJ1-2	NA	TGTGCCTGGAGCGGGGGAAACTATGGCTACACCTTC	CAWSGGNYGYTF
NA	TRBV4-3	TRBJ2-2	NA	TGCGCCAGCAGCGGGGGGTCGGGTGCCACCGGGGAGCTGTTTTTT	CASSGGSGATGELFF
NA	TRBV7-8	TRBJ2-5	TRBD2	TGTGCCAGCAGCTTAGGCGGGGGAGAGACCCAGTACTTC	CASSLGGGETQYF
NA	TRBV5-1	TRBJ2-1	NA	TGCGCCAGCGGCGAGGGATCGCCCTCCTACAATGAGCAGTTCTTC	CASGEGSPSYNEQFF
NA	TRBV10-3	TRBJ2-7	TRBD1	TGTGCCATCAGTGAGTCCGGAGACAGGGGTTGCGAGCAGTACTTC	CAISESGDRGCEQYF
NA	TRBV7-9	TRBJ1-3	NA	TGTGCCAGCGCCAATCTGGCAGGGGTGGGCTCTGGAAACACCATATATTTT	CASANLAGVGSGNTIYF
NA	TRBV5-4	TRBJ2-5	TRBD1	TGTGCCAGCAGCACGACAGGGGCTGGTCGAGAGACCCAGTACTTC	CASSTTGAGRETQYF
NA	TRBV27	TRBJ1-1	NA	TGTGCCAGCAGTTTGGCCCCAAGACTTACGAACACTGAAGCTTTCTTT	CASSLAPRLTNTEAFF
NA	TRBV7-2	TRBJ2-7	TRBD2	TGTGCCAGCAGCCCGGGGGCGGGGGGCTACGAGCAGTACTTC	CASSPGAGGYEQYF
NA	TRBV6-1	TRBJ2-2	TRBD2	TGTGCCAGCAGTGAACTAGCGGGGGGGCCCGGGGAGCTGTTTTTT	CASSELAGGPGELFF
NA	TRBV11-3	TRBJ2-7	TRBD1	TGTGCCAGCAGCTTTGGACAGGGGGCTGGAAGCTACGAGCAGTACTTC	CASSFGQGAGSYEQYF
NA	TRBV19	TRBJ2-6	TRBD1	TGTGCCAGTAGTACCCGGACAGGGCGTATCTCTGGGGCCAACGTCCTGACTTTC	CASSTRTGRISGANVLTF
NA	TRBV5-5	TRBJ1-1	NA	TGTGCCAGCAGCTTCCGGGGTATCATGAACACTGAAGCTTTCTTT	CASSFRGIMNTEAFF
NA	TRBV4-1	TRBJ2-1	NA	TGCGCCAGCAGCCCCTACCGACAGGACTCCTACAATGAGCAGTTCTTC	CASSPYRQDSYNEQFF
NA	TRBV15	TRBJ2-4	NA	TGTGCCACCAGCAGTCTCCTCTCTAGCTGGGCCAAAAACATTCAGTACTTC	CATSSLLSSWAKNIQYF
NA	TRBV18	TRBJ2-1	NA	TGTGCCAGCTCCCGGGACTCCCCCTCCTACAATGAGCAGTTCTTC	CASSRDSPSYNEQFF
NA	TRBV28	TRBJ2-5	TRBD1	TGTGCCAGCAGTTCCACAGGGGGCGCCGGGACGCAAGTCGAGACCCAGTACTTC	CASSSTGGAGTQVETQYF
NA	TRBV29-1	TRBJ2-3	TRBD2	TGCAGCTTTTCACTAGCGGAAGGTACAGATACGCAGTATTTT	CSFSLAEGTDTQYF
few	TRBV6-8	TRBJ1-1	NA	TGTGCCAGCGGGCCCGACGGTAGGTGGGGGGACGCTTTCTTT	CASGPDGRWGDAFF
NA	TRBV4-2	TRBJ2-5	TRBD2	TGTGCCAGCCGTACTAGCGGGGAAGAGACCCAGTACTTC	CASRTSGEETQYF
NA	TRBV2	TRBJ1-1	TRBD1	TGTGCCAGCAGTGTTACAGGGGCCGCAACTGAAGCTTTCTTT	CASSVTGAATEAFF
NA	TRBV5-4	TRBJ1-2	TRBD1	TGTGCCAGCAGGGGCCCTGACAGGGACTATGGCTACACCTTC	CASRGPDRDYGYTF
NA	TRBV5-4	TRBJ2-3	TRBD2	TGTGCCAGCAGCTTGGACCTCGGGACTAGCGGTAACACAGATACGCAGTATTTT	CASSLDLGTSGNTDTQYF
NA	TRBV7-9	TRBJ2-5	TRBD2	TGTGCCAGCAGCTTGGGACTAGCGGGTCAAGAGACCCAGTACTTC	CASSLGLAGQETQYF
NA	TRBV30	TRBJ2-7	NA	TGTGCCTGGAGTCCTCCACCAGGGCACTACTACGAGCAGTACTTC	CAWSPPPGHYYEQYF
NA	TRBV5-1	TRBJ2-5	TRBD1	TGCGCCAGCAGCTTGGTTGGGGACAGGGGGGAGACCCAGTACTTC	CASSLVGDRGETQYF
NA	TRBV4-3	TRBJ1-1	NA	TGCGCCAGCAGCCTTAATACTAACACTGGAGCTTTCTTT	CASSLNTNTGAFF
NA	TRBV7-9	TRBJ1-4	NA	TGCGCCAGCAGCCCCCGCGCCTCAACTAATGAAAAACTGTTTTTT	CASSPRASTNEKLFF
NA	TRBV6-5	TRBJ1-5	TRBD1	TGTGCCAGCAGTCGGACAGGGGGCCAGAATCAGCCCCAGCATTTT	CASSRTGGQNQPQHF
once	TRBV4-3	TRBJ1-1	NA	TGCGCCAGCAGCCAAGTCCTGTGGAGTTACACTGAAGCTTTCTTT	CASSQVLWSYTEAFF
NA	TRBV2	TRBJ1-5	NA	TGTGCCAGCAGTGGCCAGGGGTTTAAAGATCAGCCCCAGCATTTT	CASSGQGFKDQPQHF
once	TRBV7-6	TRBJ2-7	NA	TGTGCCAGCAGCTTAGGGGCAGGGGTCGAGCAGTACTTC	CASSLGAGVEQYF
NA	TRBV6-5	TRBJ1-1	NA	TGTGCCAGCAGTTATAGGAGGGGCGAGACTGAAGCTTTCTTT	CASSYRRGETEAFF
NA	TRBV4-3	TRBJ2-1	TRBD2	TGCGCCAGCAGATCAACTAGCGGGGGTTACAATGAGCAGTTCTTC	CASRSTSGGYNEQFF
NA	TRBV4-3	TRBJ1-1	TRBD1	TGCGCCAGCAGCCAAGAAGTCGTACAGGGGCGGCACACTGAAGCTTTCTTT	CASSQEVVQGRHTEAFF
NA	TRBV7-9	TRBJ1-3	NA	TGTGCCAGCAGCTTACCTCGAGGACAGATGAACTCTGGAAACACCATATATTTT	CASSLPRGQMNSGNTIYF
NA	TRBV4-1	TRBJ2-1	TRBD2	TGCGCCAGCAGCCGGACCCAGTCGGGGGGGAGGGACAATGAGCAGTTCTTC	CASSRTQSGGRDNEQFF
NA	TRBV5-6	TRBJ2-1	NA	TGTGCCAGCAGCTTGACGGGCTACAATGAGCAGTTCTTC	CASSLTGYNEQFF
NA	TRBV6-5	TRBJ2-5	NA	TGTGCCAGCAGCCGAAGCCCACGGGAGACCCAGTACTTC	CASSRSPRETQYF
NA	TRBV11-3	TRBJ1-3	NA	TGTGCCAGCTCCCCAAGAGCGGGGGCCTCTGGAAACACCATATATTTT	CASSPRAGASGNTIYF
once	TRBV5-4	TRBJ2-5	TRBD2	TGTGCCAGCAGCTCTGGACTAGCGGGGGTAGAGACCCAGTACTTC	CASSSGLAGVETQYF
NA	TRBV7-2	TRBJ2-5	NA	TGTGCCAGCAGCTTAGGGGGGGGGCGGGGTCAGACCCAGTACTTC	CASSLGGGRGQTQYF
NA	TRBV6-1	TRBJ1-1	TRBD1	TGTGCCAGCAGTGAATTCAGGACAGGGGCCGAAAACACTGAAGCTTTCTTT	CASSEFRTGAENTEAFF
NA	TRBV6-4	TRBJ2-1	NA	TGTGCCAGCAGCGTGGGTGGGGGCGTCTACAATGAGCAGTTCTTC	CASSVGGGVYNEQFF
few	TRBV9	TRBJ2-3	TRBD2	TGTGCCAGCAGCCCTCACCATAGCGGGGGAACAGATACGCAGTATTTT	CASSPHHSGGTDTQYF
NA	TRBV19	TRBJ1-1	NA	TGTGCCAGTAGTATAGTCCGGCGCCTCCTGGACTGGCTGGCTTTCTTT	CASSIVRRLLDWLAFF
NA	TRBV30	TRBJ2-3	TRBD2	TGTGCCTGGAGTGCGGGTGGCGGGGGGGCCGCAGATACGCAGTATTTT	CAWSAGGGGAADTQYF
NA	TRBV7-2	TRBJ1-2	TRBD1	TGTGCCAGCAGCGCCCAGGGGACAGGGCTCTATGGCTACACCTTC	CASSAQGTGLYGYTF
once	TRBV5-4	TRBJ2-4	NA	TGTGCCAGCAGCTTGGTCGGGGGTGAGAACATTCAGTACTTC	CASSLVGGENIQYF
NA	TRBV29-1	TRBJ2-1	TRBD2	TGCAACGTTGGCGGACTAGCGGTAAATGAGCAGTTCTTC	CNVGGLAVNEQFF
once	TRBV27	TRBJ1-2	TRBD1	TGTGCCAGCAAGGGACAGCCTTTTTATGGCTACACCTTC	CASKGQPFYGYTF
NA	TRBV4-2	TRBJ1-2	NA	TGTGCCAGCAGCCAAGATGGAGGCTATGGCTACACCTTC	CASSQDGGYGYTF